Following are 20 T cell receptor beta chains from one sample sequenced in a study of blood T cell repertoires in COVID-19. Profiled with immunoSEQ multiplex PCR; TCRdb holds only in-frame clones, not every one. Of roughly 140,000 clones listed, about 85% are singletons. The sample was peripheral blood. The receptors here all came from a woman aged 60 to 75 with active or convalescent COVID-19.

This rearrangement joins TRBV14 to TRBJ2-7; TRBD1 matches 8 bases. The ends lost 4 bases at V and 2 bases at J; junction bases unmatched: 1. Germline V gene data show CDR1 as SGHDN and CDR2 as FVKESK. CDR3 length: 13 residues. The CDR3 loop is CASSPDRAYEQYF. Here the CDR3 DNA reads TGTGCCAGCAGCCCGGACAGGGCCTACGAGCAGTACTTC. Full variable domain (outside the CDR3, taken from reference TRBV14 and TRBJ2-7): EAGVTQFPSHSVIEKGQTVTLRCDPISGHDNLYWYRRVMGKEIKFLLHFVKESKQDESGMPNNRFLAERTGGTYSTLKVQPAELEDSGVYFCASSPDRAYEQYFGPGTRLTVT.

The genes are TRBV19 and TRBJ2-7; the D is unclear. V dropped 3 bases and J dropped 2 bases, with 8 bases sitting between them. CDR1 is LNHDA and CDR2 is SQIVND in the germline V gene (reference sequence). The CDR3 spans 13 residues. DNA of the CDR3: TGTGCCAGTAGTATTACAGCTACCTACGAGCAGTACTTC. Protein: CASSITATYEQYF.

This clone was seen only a few times. The genes are TRBV30 and TRBJ1-4; 7 bases are shared with TRBD1. With V trimmed by 5 bases and J by 0 bases, 9 bases remained unmatched. This CDR3 comprises 16 residues. CDR1 and CDR2 from the germline V gene are GTSNPN and SVGIG (reference sequence). CDR3 bases: TGTGCCTGGTCGCGCATTCAGGGGGCAACTAATGAAAAACTGTTTTTT. Residues: CAWSRIQGATNEKLFF.

In DNA, the CDR3 is TGCGCCAGCAGCCAAGAGACAGGGGTCCACAATGAGCAGTTCTTC. Protein sequence: CASSQETGVHNEQFF. The V and J genes are TRBV4-3 and TRBJ2-1; TRBD1 aligns across 8 bases. CDR3 length: 15 amino acids. V lost 0 bases to trimming and J lost 5 bases; unmatched junction nucleotides: 3. Germline V gene lookup returns CDR1 LGHNA and CDR2 YSLEER.

The chain carries TRBV10-1 and TRBJ2-7, with 8 bases fitting TRBD1. CDR1 is WNHNN and CDR2 is SYGVQD in the germline V gene (reference sequence). The junction had 6 bases not matched to a gene; V was cut back by 5 bases and J by 0 bases. This CDR3 has 15 amino acids. The CDR3 DNA sequence: TGCGCCAGCAGTCGTGGACAGGGCAACTCCTACGAGCAGTACTTC. It is translated as CASSRGQGNSYEQYF.

The J gene is TRBJ2-1, the V gene TRBV11-3; the match to TRBD1 covers 11 bases. V trimming: 4 bases; J trimming: 3 bases; junction bases outside the gene matches: 2. Germline assignment: CDR1 SGHNT and CDR2 YENEEA. The CDR3 is 15 residues long. The CDR3 sequence is CASSWGTGGYNEQFF. The CDR3 DNA reads as TGTGCCAGCAGCTGGGGGACAGGGGGCTACAATGAGCAGTTCTTC.

This clone was seen only once. The chain joins TRBV7-9 to TRBJ2-2; 8 bases agree with TRBD2. CDR3 length equals 16 residues. After removal of 7 bases from V and 2 bases from J, the junction contained 9 bases not matched to a gene. Germline assignment: CDR1 SEHNR and CDR2 FQNEAQ (reference sequence). The CDR3 nucleotides read TGTGCCAGCACCCCGGGGGGGGGAACAAACACCGGGGAGCTGTTTTTT. Translation gives CASTPGGGTNTGELFF.

This clone was seen a few times. This rearrangement joins TRBV5-1 to TRBJ2-5, with TRBD2 matching 8 bases. The CDR3 extends over 14 amino acids. CDR1 and CDR2 from the germline V gene are SGHRS and YFSETQ. The trim removed 4 bases at V and 2 bases at J, leaving 4 bases unmatched. The chain's CDR3 is CASSMRGEQETQYF. The DNA for the CDR3 is TGCGCCAGCAGCATGCGGGGGGAACAAGAGACCCAGTACTTC.

The chain employs TRBV7-6 and TRBJ2-1; D gene unclear. Germline lookup yields CDR1 SGHVS and CDR2 FNYEAQ. V lost 1 base and J lost 0, with 7 bases in between. The CDR3 loop spans 15 amino acids. The CDR3 protein is CASSLESTSYNEQFF. The CDR3 bases are TGTGCCAGCAGCTTAGAATCTACCTCCTACAATGAGCAGTTCTTC.

This chain links TRBV9 with TRBJ2-7; a possible D gene is TRBD1 (5 bases). V was shortened by 0 bases and J by 4 bases, with 14 bases between the two germline ends. The CDR3 loop spans 15 amino acids. Germline lookup yields CDR1 SGDLS and CDR2 YYNGEE. CDR3 loop: CASSVGEGEFYEQYF. CDR3 sequence (DNA): TGTGCCAGCAGCGTAGGAGAAGGGGAATTTTACGAGCAGTACTTC.

Many counts were recorded for this clone. This chain joins TRBV10-1 and TRBJ2-1, with 7 bases identical to TRBD1. The CDR3 runs 20 residues. Trimming removed 0 bases from V and 3 bases from J; junction bases left unmatched: 17. Germline values: CDR1 WNHNN, CDR2 SYGVQD (reference sequence). The CDR3 region has the DNA TGCGCCAGCAGTGAGTCCAACAGGGGAACGGGTTCCGGGGACTACAATGAGCAGTTCTTC. Translating gives CASSESNRGTGSGDYNEQFF.

The chain combines TRBV19 with TRBJ2-1; D gene unclear. The V and J ends lost 4 bases and 4 bases respectively, with 8 bases between them. The CDR3 is made up of 13 amino acids. CDR1 LNHDA and CDR2 SQIVND come from the germline V gene (reference sequence). CDR3 loop: CASSSNSYNEQFF. CDR3 bases: TGTGCCAGTAGTAGTAACAGTTACAATGAGCAGTTCTTC.

The V gene is TRBV11-2, the J gene TRBJ2-7; D possibly corresponds to TRBD2 (6 bases). The germline V gene has CDR1 SGHAT and CDR2 FQNNGV. This CDR3 contains 14 residues. V dropped 3 bases and J dropped 7 bases, with 16 bases sitting between them. The CDR3 sequence is CASSLEGRGGEQYF. In DNA form, the CDR3 reads TGTGCCAGCAGCTTGGAGGGCCGTGGAGGAGAGCAGTACTTC.

The V and J genes are TRBV9 and TRBJ2-5, with 7 bases lining up with TRBD2. Germline V gene data show CDR1 as SGDLS and CDR2 as YYNGEE. With V trimmed by 6 bases and J by 3 bases, 5 bases remained unmatched. The CDR3 runs to 13 residues. CDR3 nucleotide sequence: TGTGCCAGCACTGGGGGGGGAGAAGAGACCCAGTACTTC. This codes for CASTGGGEETQYF.

This chain joins TRBV18 and TRBJ1-5; D unresolved. The CDR3 spans 15 residues. CDR1 KGHSH and CDR2 LQKENI come from the germline V gene. V gave up 0 bases and J gave up 3 bases, with 9 bases separating them. Written as DNA, the CDR3 is TGTGCCAGCTCACCACCCTCGGGAGCCAATCAGCCCCAGCATTTT. This encodes CASSPPSGANQPQHF.

This clone was observed a handful of times. The chain is built from TRBV27 and TRBJ1-1, with TRBD1 matching 7 bases. Trimming at V came to 6 bases and at J to 10 bases, leaving 14 bases not matched to a gene. Germline V CDR1 and CDR2: MNHEY, SMNVEV (reference sequence). The CDR3 has 14 residues. The CDR3 protein is CASRINRGSVSAFF. CDR3 nucleotide sequence: TGTGCCAGCAGGATAAACAGGGGCTCGGTGTCAGCTTTCTTT.

The CDR3 coding sequence is TGTGCCAGTAGTATTCCCGCGTACAGCGGGGGGGCCGGCTCCTACAATGAGCAGTTCTTC. Protein sequence: CASSIPAYSGGAGSYNEQFF. This chain links TRBV19 with TRBJ2-1; TRBD2 agrees at 10 bases. V lost 3 bases and J lost 0; bases outside the gene matches: 14. Germline V CDR1 and CDR2: LNHDA, SQIVND (reference sequence). This CDR3 has 20 residues.

This chain uses TRBV19 with TRBJ1-1; TRBD1 matches at 8 bases. CDR3 length equals 15 residues. Germline CDR1 is LNHDA and CDR2 is SQIVND (reference sequence). Trimming removed 4 bases from V and 9 bases from J; junction bases left unmatched: 13. CDR3 region: CASSTLRQGRDQAFF. CDR3 nucleotides: TGTGCCAGTAGTACCCTCAGACAGGGGAGGGATCAAGCTTTCTTT.

The genes are TRBV9 and TRBJ1-4, with 11 bases lining up with TRBD1. J gave up 6 bases and V 6 bases, and 10 bases lay outside the gene matches. This CDR3 spans 16 amino acids. Per germline, CDR1 SGDLS and CDR2 YYNGEE. The CDR3 sequence: CASTRTGGREDEKLFF. The CDR3 DNA is TGTGCCAGCACGCGGACAGGGGGCAGAGAAGATGAAAAACTGTTTTTT.

The rearrangement uses TRBV19 and TRBJ2-1; no clear D. The CDR3 loop spans 11 amino acids. In germline, CDR1 is LNHDA, CDR2 SQIVND (reference sequence). Between the trimmed V and J ends, which lost 5 bases and 10 bases, there was a span of 9 bases. CDR3 amino acids: CASSSSGEQFF. DNA of the CDR3: TGTGCCAGTAGTTCGTCAGGAGAGCAGTTCTTC.